This record looks at one T cell receptor (beta chain) sequence and its context. The antigen is undetermined. The data were obtained in a study of cytotoxic CD8 clonotypes in ibrutinib-treated CLL. About the research overall: Partial response occurred in 24 patients and complete response in 2; at median approximately 68 months, around 14 remained remitted and some 12 progressed. The taking of response samples occurred after a median approximately twelve months of treatment, with a range of 6 to 36.

Germline assignment: CDR1 MNHNS and CDR2 SASEGT. CDR3 size: 12 residues. Trimming took 6 bases from V and 3 from J, leaving 8 bases between them. With cryopreserved PBMCs as the source, around 1.9 micrograms of genomic DNA went to TCR beta libraries. Study-level findings and limits: Clonality went higher at ibrutinib response and then dropped back toward baseline at progression.

The assay was immunoSEQ multiplex PCR, and TCRdb's table has in-frame clones only and misses some. The repertoire includes roughly 300,000 clones, approximately 79% of them detected once, and about 5% sits in the top ten. The receptor was isolated from a human donor with chronic lymphocytic leukemia. Sequences were derived from PBMCs, sampled at disease progression, from a patient treated with ibrutinib. V usage is TRBV6-1 and J usage is TRBJ1-2; D call uncertain. The CDR3 sequence: CASSLDHYGYTF. The CDR3 bases are TGTGCCAGCAGCCTTGATCACTATGGCTACACCTTC.